One sample yielded the 9 T cell receptor beta chains listed below, sequenced in a study of blood T cell repertoires in COVID-19. The assay was immunoSEQ multiplex PCR, and TCRdb's table has in-frame clones only and misses some. Found here are roughly 200,000 clones, 80% to 95% of them singletons; the top ten hold 0.53%. The sequenced sample consisted of peripheral blood. The receptors derive from a man in his forties or fifties with acute or convalescent COVID-19.

This chain uses TRBV6-6 with TRBJ2-7, with 7 bases identical to TRBD2. V shed 4 bases and J 5 bases; nucleotides not matched to a gene: 11. In germline, CDR1 is MNHNY, CDR2 SVGAGI (reference sequence). The CDR3 sequence is 15 residues long. In DNA, the CDR3 is TGTGCCAGCAGTTTGCGGGGGACGAAGTTAGACGAGCAGTACGTC. It encodes CASSLRGTKLDEQYV.

The CDR3 loop is CASSFRDRAYGYTF. The CDR3 bases are TGTGCCAGCAGTTTTCGGGACAGGGCCTATGGCTACACCTTC. The V call is TRBV28, the J call TRBJ1-2, with 9 bases matching TRBD1. CDR3 length: 14 residues. The germline V gene has CDR1 MDHEN and CDR2 SYDVKM. V lost 3 bases to trimming and J lost 4 bases; unmatched junction nucleotides: 3.

The chain recombines TRBV4-3 with TRBJ1-2; 7 bases map to TRBD1. In germline, CDR1 is LGHNA, CDR2 YSLEER. J was trimmed by 3 bases and V by 1 base; bases with no gene match: 5. The CDR3 length is 15 residues. The CDR3 protein is CASSQAAGQDYGYTF. In nucleotides, the CDR3 is TGCGCCAGCAGCCAAGCCGCCGGACAGGACTATGGCTACACCTTC.

V gene TRBV5-1 combines with J gene TRBJ2-1; 15 positions match TRBD2. This CDR3 has 19 amino acids. The germline gives CDR1 SGHRS, CDR2 YFSETQ. V gave up 2 bases and J gave up 0 bases; unmatched junction bases: 6. CDR3 bases: TGCGCCAGCAGCTTACGGACTAGCGGGAGGGCCTTCTCCTACAATGAGCAGTTCTTC. Amino acid sequence: CASSLRTSGRAFSYNEQFF.

The chain combines TRBV10-3 with TRBJ1-6; 9 bases are shared with TRBD1. The CDR3 is made up of 14 amino acids. Germline CDR1 ENHRY, CDR2 SYGVKD. V trimming: 9 bases; J trimming: 5 bases; junction bases outside the gene matches: 5. Here the CDR3 DNA reads TGTGCCATTCGCAGGACAGGGGATAATTCACCCCTCCACTTT. Translated: CAIRRTGDNSPLHF.

This clone was counted between two and nine times. The V and J genes are TRBV28 and TRBJ1-5, with D perhaps TRBD1 (6 bases). With 6 bases removed from V and 0 bases from J, the gap between germline ends came to 9 bases. The CDR3 runs 14 residues. CDR1 and CDR2 (germline): MDHEN, SYDVKM. Written as DNA, the CDR3 is TGTGCCAGCAGACACAGGGATAGCAATCAGCCCCAGCATTTT. This gives the protein CASRHRDSNQPQHF.

With regard to this clone: Germline and junction disagree at one end, which may indicate a read error. V usage is TRBV7-7 and J usage is TRBJ2-5; D unresolved. CDR3 length: 13 residues. Germline V gene data show CDR1 as SSHAT and CDR2 as FNYEAQ (reference sequence). The CDR3 reads CASSLTLQETQYF. As DNA, the CDR3 is TGTGCTAGCAGCCTAACCCTCCAAGAGACCCAGTACTTC.

J is TRBJ2-1 and V is TRBV7-3; TRBD2 matches at 7 bases. This CDR3 region has 15 residues. From germline, CDR1 is SGHTA and CDR2 FQGTGA. The J segment lost 7 bases and the V segment lost 5 bases, leaving 11 bases of the junction unmatched. DNA for the CDR3: TGTGCCAGCAGCGCCGTAGCGGGTGCCCTTAATGAGCAGTTCTTC. Translated, it gives CASSAVAGALNEQFF.

The V and J genes are TRBV28 and TRBJ2-3, with a tentative D call TRBD1 (5 bases). Trimming cost V 6 bases and J 0 bases, with 10 bases left between them. From germline, CDR1 is MDHEN and CDR2 SYDVKM. The CDR3 is 14 residues long. CDR3 DNA sequence: TGTGCCAGCAGCCGACAGTTCAGCACAGATACGCAGTATTTT. It specifies CASSRQFSTDTQYF.